The 24 T cell receptor beta chains listed next were all sequenced from one sample in a study of blood T cell repertoires in COVID-19. The method was immunoSEQ multiplex PCR; TCRdb's version includes in-frame clones alone and lacks a portion of them. This sample carries 150,000 to 200,000 clones, 80% to 95% of them seen once, and the ten largest clones take approximately 0.56%. Specimen: peripheral blood. Every receptor here comes from a man aged 45-65 years with acute or convalescent COVID-19.

This clone was recorded once. The chain recombines TRBV28 with TRBJ2-5; TRBD2 agrees at 7 bases. The length of the CDR3 is 17 residues. CDR1 MDHEN and CDR2 SYDVKM come from the germline V gene. V was clipped by 7 bases and J by 4 bases; unmatched bases: 18. The CDR3 bases are TGTGCCAGCACCCACCGTATTGGGACTACAAGGGGAGAGACCCAGTACTTC. Translating gives CASTHRIGTTRGETQYF.

This clone was detected a few times. At the DNA level, this CDR3 is encoded by other sequences in the same sample as well. The J gene is TRBJ1-5, the V gene TRBV19, with D uncertain. The V end lost 5 bases, the J end lost 1 base, and 9 bases lay between the germline ends. The germline V gene encodes CDR1 LNHDA and CDR2 SQIVND (reference sequence). The length of the CDR3 is 14 residues. DNA of the CDR3: TGTGCCAGTAGTTACAGAGACAGCAATCAGCCCCAGCATTTT. Translating gives CASSYRDSNQPQHF.

CDR3 DNA sequence: TGTGCCAGCAGCCTTCGGGACTCCCCTAGCTATGGCTACACCTTC. Translating it yields CASSLRDSPSYGYTF. The V and J genes are TRBV3-1 (or the pseudogene TRBV3-2) and TRBJ1-2; weak D call: TRBD1 (5 bases). Germline-derived CDR1 and CDR2 are LGHDT and YNNKEL (reference sequence). The CDR3 covers 15 residues. Between the trimmed V and J ends, which lost 4 bases and 4 bases, there was a span of 16 bases.

The chain combines TRBV13 with TRBJ2-3; D unresolved. V was shortened by 0 bases and J by 4 bases, with 17 bases between the two germline ends. Germline V gene lookup returns CDR1 PRHDT and CDR2 FYEKMQ (reference sequence). This CDR3 contains 17 residues. CDR3 region: CASSLGGALITADTQYF. CDR3 nucleotides: TGTGCCAGCAGCTTAGGGGGCGCGCTCATTACAGCAGATACGCAGTATTTT.

This sequence joins TRBV6-4 and TRBJ1-6, with TRBD1 matching 8 bases. The CDR3 extends over 14 amino acids. Germline V gene data show CDR1 as MRHNA and CDR2 as SNTAGT. The V and J ends lost 6 bases and 10 bases, in that order; junction bases with no gene match: 8. CDR3 nucleotides: TGTGCCAGCAGGGACACCAACAGGGGGTCACCCCTCCACTTT. The encoded protein is CASRDTNRGSPLHF.

V usage is TRBV28 and J usage is TRBJ1-5; 7 nucleotides match TRBD1. Trimming removed 3 bases from V and 5 bases from J; junction bases left unmatched: 4. The CDR3 spans 14 residues. The germline V gene encodes CDR1 MDHEN and CDR2 SYDVKM. The CDR3: CASSFHRGDQPQHF. CDR3 DNA: TGTGCCAGCAGTTTTCACAGGGGAGATCAGCCCCAGCATTTT.

The chain recombines TRBV30 with TRBJ1-4, with a weak D call TRBD1 (6 bases). The CDR3 is 13 residues long. Deletions cut 3 bases from V and 8 bases from J, with 13 bases between. Germline CDR1 and CDR2: GTSNPN and SVGIG (reference sequence). CDR3 in amino acids: CAWSVQGREKLFF. The DNA for the CDR3 is TGTGCCTGGAGCGTACAGGGTCGAGAAAAACTGTTTTTT.

V is TRBV11-2 and J is TRBJ2-1; tentative D call: TRBD2 (6 bases). Trimming removed 1 base from V and 1 base from J, with 14 bases in between. The CDR3 spans 17 residues. Per germline, CDR1 SGHAT and CDR2 FQNNGV. DNA for the CDR3: TGTGCCAGCAGCTTAGGGGACGGGGCGGGATCCTACAATGAGCAGTTCTTC. This gives the protein CASSLGDGAGSYNEQFF.

This clone was counted only a few times. V gene TRBV11-2 combines with J gene TRBJ2-7; D may be TRBD1 (6 bases). The CDR3 covers 14 residues. Germline assignment: CDR1 SGHAT and CDR2 FQNNGV. Deletions cut 5 bases from V and 3 bases from J, with 14 bases between. For the CDR3, the DNA is TGTGCCAGCAGCCCTAGGACAGATAACTACGAGCAGTACTTC. Its translation is CASSPRTDNYEQYF.

The V gene is TRBV7-9, the J gene TRBJ2-7; a possible D gene is TRBD2 (6 bases). The germline V gene encodes CDR1 SEHNR and CDR2 FQNEAQ (reference sequence). The germline V and J ends were trimmed by 5 bases and 6 bases, with 17 bases remaining between them. The CDR3 contains 14 residues. Here the CDR3 reads CASSHRDSPAEQYF. In DNA form, the CDR3 reads TGTGCCAGCAGCCACCGGGACTCCCCCGCCGAGCAGTACTTC.

This chain links TRBV7-2 with TRBJ2-1; 11 bases are shared with TRBD2. CDR3 length: 17 residues. Germline loops: CDR1 SGHTA, CDR2 FQGNSA. With 3 bases clipped from V and 1 base from J, the junction kept 5 bases outside the gene matches. The CDR3 here is CASSLPPSGRSYNEQFF. The CDR3 coding sequence is TGTGCCAGCAGCTTGCCCCCTAGCGGGAGGTCCTACAATGAGCAGTTCTTC.

The J gene is TRBJ2-2, the V gene TRBV5-1; 8 positions match TRBD1. V lost 4 bases and J lost 7; bases outside the gene matches: 6. Germline assignment: CDR1 SGHRS and CDR2 YFSETQ. CDR3 length equals 14 residues. CDR3 bases: TGCGCCAGCAGCCGCGGACAGGGAAACGGGGAGCTGTTTTTT. Its protein is CASSRGQGNGELFF.

The V gene is TRBV5-1, the J gene TRBJ1-2; TRBD1 might be the D (5 bases). The CDR3 covers 13 residues. Trimming cost V 2 bases and J 8 bases, with 13 bases left between them. In germline, CDR1 is SGHRS, CDR2 YFSETQ. This CDR3 reads CASSFEGGVGYTF. In nucleotides, the CDR3 is TGCGCCAGCAGCTTTGAAGGAGGGGTCGGCTACACCTTC.

The genes are TRBV30 and TRBJ1-3; D ambiguous. The V gene's germline CDR1 is GTSNPN and CDR2 SVGIG (reference sequence). This CDR3 spans 16 amino acids. Trimming removed 2 bases from V and 0 bases from J, with 14 bases in between. In DNA form, the CDR3 reads TGTGCCTGGAGTCCACCCCGGGTCTTCTCTGGAAACACCATATATTTT. Translation gives CAWSPPRVFSGNTIYF. Full variable domain (remainder filled in from reference TRBV30 and TRBJ1-3): SQTIHQWPATLVQPVGSPLSLECTVEGTSNPNLYWYRQAAGRGLQLLFYSVGIGQISSEVPQNLSASRPQDRQFILSSKKLLLSDSGFYLCAWSPPRVFSGNTIYFGEGSWLTVV.

The CDR3 nucleotides are TGCGCCAGCAGCCAAAGGGGGCAGGGGGGTTACAATGAGCAGTTCTTC. Translated, it gives CASSQRGQGGYNEQFF. This chain connects TRBV4-1 to TRBJ2-1, with TRBD1 as a possible D gene (7 bases). Germline V gene data show CDR1 as MGHRA and CDR2 as YSYEKL. The CDR3 length is 16 residues. V lost 2 bases, J lost 4 bases, and 15 bases lay in between.

The rearrangement joins TRBV28 to TRBJ2-7, with TRBD1 matching 7 bases. This CDR3 has 14 amino acids. Per the germline V gene, CDR1 is MDHEN and CDR2 is SYDVKM. The V and J ends lost 1 base and 7 bases, in that order; junction bases with no gene match: 7. The CDR3 DNA is TGTGCCAGCAGTTTATCGGGCAGGGGGTTGGAGCAGTACTTC. Translation: CASSLSGRGLEQYF.

The chain uses TRBV3-1 (or the pseudogene TRBV3-2) and TRBJ1-3; no clear D. The germline V gene has CDR1 LGHDT and CDR2 YNNKEL (reference sequence). There are 15 residues in the CDR3. V lost 1 base and J 8 bases, leaving 15 bases between the germline ends. This CDR3 is CASSQVVRKLDTIYF. Here the CDR3 DNA reads TGTGCCAGCAGCCAAGTTGTCCGGAAGCTAGACACCATATATTTT.

This clone was detected once. The chain carries TRBV19 and TRBJ2-1; 10 bases align to TRBD2. The CDR3 has 17 residues. V lost 5 bases and J lost 4; bases outside the gene matches: 11. Germline V gene sequence: CDR1 LNHDA, CDR2 SQIVND (reference sequence). The CDR3 sequence: CASSAVPVAGGYNEQFF. The CDR3 nucleotides are TGTGCCAGTAGTGCAGTCCCCGTAGCGGGAGGTTACAATGAGCAGTTCTTC.

The rearrangement links TRBV6-5 to TRBJ1-5, with a possible D match to TRBD1 (5 bases). This CDR3 comprises 14 residues. CDR1 and CDR2 (germline): MNHEY, SVGAGI. The V end lost 7 bases, the J end lost 2 bases, and 12 bases lay between the germline ends. DNA of the CDR3: TGTGCCAGCATAGGAGGGGCTGGCAATCAGCCCCAGCATTTT. It codes for CASIGGAGNQPQHF.

This clone has only one observation. The rearrangement uses TRBV30 and TRBJ2-5; D possibly corresponds to TRBD1 (5 bases). The CDR3 consists of 16 residues. V lost 3 bases and J lost 5, with 22 bases in between. Germline V gene lookup returns CDR1 GTSNPN and CDR2 SVGIG (reference sequence). This chain's CDR3 is CAWRAQAWGRRETQYF. Written as DNA, the CDR3 is TGTGCCTGGAGAGCGCAGGCTTGGGGCCGCAGGGAGACCCAGTACTTC.

This rearrangement joins TRBV7-3 to TRBJ2-1; 7 bases map to TRBD2. This CDR3 comprises 15 residues. V dropped 2 bases and J dropped 7; count of bases not matched to a gene: 8. CDR1 and CDR2 (germline): SGHTA, FQGTGA. CDR3 sequence (DNA): TGTGCCAGCAGCTTAGGGTGGGAGGGTGATAATGAGCAGTTCTTC. Its protein product is CASSLGWEGDNEQFF.

V is TRBV15 and J is TRBJ1-4, with D hard to call. The CDR3 is 19 amino acids. V was pared by 5 bases and J by 0 bases, with 22 bases between. The germline V gene encodes CDR1 LNHNV and CDR2 YYDKDF (reference sequence). The CDR3 bases are TGTGCCACCAGCGGCCAGACACTGACATATCCCTCAACTAATGAAAAACTGTTTTTT. Residues: CATSGQTLTYPSTNEKLFF.

The chain carries TRBV15 and TRBJ1-1; no clear D. This CDR3 comprises 12 residues. V shed 3 bases and J shed 7 bases, with 9 bases lying between them. CDR1 is LNHNV, CDR2 YYDKDF, per germline (reference sequence). CDR3 in DNA: TGTGCCACCAGCAGGGAGGGTATTGAAGCTTTCTTT. Protein sequence: CATSREGIEAFF.

The J gene is TRBJ1-1, the V gene TRBV13; D unresolved. The V end was cut by 0 bases, the J end by 3 bases, with 11 bases between. Germline values: CDR1 PRHDT, CDR2 FYEKMQ (reference sequence). CDR3 size: 15 residues. The DNA of the CDR3 is TGTGCCAGCAGCTTAGGGCGGGGTTGGGACACTGAAGCTTTCTTT. Amino acid sequence: CASSLGRGWDTEAFF.